This T cell receptor (beta chain) was observed in a study of T-cell memory formation after mild COVID-19. Notes on the study in general: Cross-reactive memory appears to have joined, as suggested by some responding clones showing up in pre-infection memory. Shrinking CD4+ clones were chiefly CM and EM; CD8+ ones were chiefly EMRA.

TCRdb re-called the 5' RACE reads with MiXCR, one entry per CDR3 protein. Among 100,000 to 130,000 distinct CDR3 sequences listed, roughly a sixth were seen once. Notes on this clonotype: The antigen is undetermined.

The CDR3 consists of 14 residues. CDR1 is DFQATT and CDR2 is SNEGSKA in the germline V gene (reference sequence). V was clipped by 0 bases and J by 6 bases, with 12 bases between them. Specimen: PBMCs or a T cell subset sorted from them (not recorded which). The J gene is TRBJ2-1, the V gene TRBV20-1; no reliable D call. This receptor was taken from a man aged 18 to 30 who had mild COVID-19 (a few samples of this study predate the infection). Cell type and time point are not known. The CDR3 coding sequence is TGCAGTGCTAGAGATCCCGCAAGGGTCAATGAGCAGTTCTTC. This encodes CSARDPARVNEQFF.